Shown below are 9 T cell receptor beta chains from a single sample sequenced in a study. A single record per CDR3 protein comes from TCRdb applying MiXCR to the 5' RACE reads. The table shows some 62,000 distinct CDR3 sequences, with approximately 29% occurring only once. The specimen was tumor-infiltrating naive CD4+ T cells sorted from the breast tumor. The sample's subset: naive CD4+ T cells, CD4+CD45RA+CD25-. The receptors come from a female donor with breast cancer.

In its sample, this clonotype was seen many times. V usage is TRBV5-1 and J usage is TRBJ2-3; D is tentatively TRBD1 or TRBD2 (5 bases each). The germline V and J ends were trimmed by 2 bases and 2 bases, with 9 bases remaining between them. From germline, CDR1 is SGHRS and CDR2 YFSETQ. This CDR3 is built from 14 residues. The CDR3 nucleotides are TGCGCCAGCAGCTTCCGGGACCTCACAGATACGCAGTATTTT. Amino acids: CASSFRDLTDTQYF.

V is TRBV7-2 and J is TRBJ1-4, with D possibly TRBD1 on 6 matching bases. From germline, CDR1 is SGHTA and CDR2 FQGNSA. The CDR3 covers 15 residues. Between the trimmed V and J ends, which lost 2 bases and 0 bases, there was a span of 7 bases. The DNA for the CDR3 is TGTGCCAGCAGCTTAAGGGGGGCAACTAATGAAAAACTGTTTTTT. As protein: CASSLRGATNEKLFF.

This clonotype was counted many times. The chain recombines TRBV4-2 with TRBJ2-2, with D perhaps assigned TRBD1 or TRBD2 (5 bases each). V was cut by 4 bases and J by 4 bases, with 13 bases left in between. The CDR3 is made up of 15 amino acids. Germline lookup yields CDR1 LGHNA and CDR2 YNFKEQ. CDR3 DNA: TGTGCCAGCAGCCGGGGGTCGAGTGGCACCGGGGAGCTGTTTTTT. It codes for CASSRGSSGTGELFF.

In this sample, this clonotype turned up once. V and J are TRBV3-1 and TRBJ2-7; 10 positions agree with TRBD1. J lost 6 bases, V lost 8 bases, and 13 bases had no gene match. The CDR3 runs 15 residues. CDR1 and CDR2 from the germline V gene are LGHDT and YNNKEL (reference sequence). CDR3 bases: TGTGCCAGCGCCTCTCTGGGGACAGGGGTGTCCGAGCAGTACTTC. Translation gives CASASLGTGVSEQYF.

With respect to this clonotype: The junction departs from germline at one end; a sequencing error may be responsible. J is TRBJ1-1 and V is TRBV2; 8 bases agree with TRBD1. Germline V gene sequence: CDR1 SNHLY, CDR2 FYNNEI. The CDR3 sequence is 13 residues long. CDR3 loop: CASSGTGLAEALF. The CDR3 coding sequence is TGTGCCAGCAGTGGGACAGGGTTGGCTGAAGCTCTCTTT.

The chain recombines TRBV29-1 with TRBJ2-1, with 7 bases fitting TRBD1. The CDR3 extends over 12 amino acids. Germline-derived CDR1 and CDR2 are SQVTM and ANQGSEA. V was pared by 7 bases and J by 8 bases, with 8 bases of the junction left unmatched. The CDR3 DNA follows: TGCAGCGCCCGACAGGGTCCCTATGAGCAGTTCTTC. Translation: CSARQGPYEQFF.

The chain has TRBV7-9 and TRBJ2-1; 10 nucleotides line up with TRBD1. Germline assignment: CDR1 SEHNR and CDR2 FQNEAQ (reference sequence). The CDR3 loop spans 16 amino acids. With 0 bases clipped from V and 2 bases from J, the junction kept 1 base outside the gene matches. The DNA for the CDR3 is TGTGCCAGCAGCTTAGCGGACAGGGGGGCCTACAATGAGCAGTTCTTC. It yields the protein CASSLADRGAYNEQFF.

The chain employs TRBV4-2 and TRBJ2-7, with TRBD1 matching 9 bases. V shed 3 bases, J shed 6 bases, and the junction held 12 bases outside the gene matches. Germline V CDR1 and CDR2: LGHNA, YNFKEQ. The CDR3 contains 16 residues. The CDR3 loop reads CASSHGEGQGVGEQYF. The CDR3 DNA sequence: TGTGCCAGCAGCCACGGTGAGGGACAGGGTGTAGGCGAGCAGTACTTC.

This clonotype was found many times. The chain recombines TRBV9 with TRBJ2-3; maybe TRBD2 (6 bases). CDR3 size: 16 residues. Germline loops: CDR1 SGDLS, CDR2 YYNGEE. Trimming left V 4 bases short and J 3 bases short, with 18 bases between. The CDR3 nucleotides read TGTGCCAGCAGCAGGGGTTCGTGGGAGGAGACAGATACGCAGTATTTT. Translation gives CASSRGSWEETDTQYF.